Following are 6 T cell receptor beta chains from one sample sequenced in a study of T-cell memory formation after mild COVID-19. TCRdb called the 5' RACE reads again in MiXCR, with one record for every CDR3 protein. This table holds about 400,000 distinct CDR3 sequences, more than 20% found once. Sequenced sample: PBMCs or a T cell subset sorted from them (not recorded which). These receptors originate from an adult woman who had mild COVID-19 (a few samples of this study predate the infection). Cell type and time point are not known.

The gene calls are TRBV6-4 and TRBJ1-1; D not certain. This CDR3 has 13 amino acids. Germline V gives CDR1 MRHNA, CDR2 SNTAGT. The germline V and J ends were trimmed by 4 bases and 4 bases, with 10 bases remaining between them. CDR3 in amino acids: CASSAGFGTEAFF. In DNA, the CDR3 is TGTGCCAGCAGTGCTGGGTTTGGCACTGAAGCTTTCTTT.

This clonotype was seen a few times. V usage is TRBV6-1 and J usage is TRBJ1-1; no clear D gene. CDR3 length: 12 amino acids. V dropped 6 bases and J dropped 5 bases, with 10 bases sitting between them. Germline V lookup: CDR1 MNHNS, CDR2 SASEGT. The CDR3 sequence is CASSRTETEAFF. In nucleotides, the CDR3 is TGTGCCAGCAGCCGGACCGAGACTGAAGCTTTCTTT.

There are many counts of this clonotype. The chain recombines TRBV7-2 with TRBJ1-2; maybe TRBD1 (5 bases). CDR3 length: 14 residues. Germline-derived CDR1 and CDR2 are SGHTA and FQGNSA. V was pared by 0 bases and J by 4 bases, with 9 bases between. CDR3 sequence reads: CASSLAQGTYGYTF. CDR3 DNA: TGTGCCAGCAGCTTAGCGCAGGGTACCTATGGCTACACCTTC.

The CDR3 here is CASSYPPDREAEAFF. CDR3 DNA: TGTGCCAGCAGTTACCCTCCGGACAGGGAAGCTGAAGCTTTCTTT. J is TRBJ1-1 and V is TRBV6-6, with TRBD1 matching over 8 bases. Trimming took 2 bases from V and 6 from J; bases not matched to a gene: 8. CDR1 is MNHNY and CDR2 is SVGAGI in the germline V gene (reference sequence). The CDR3 has 15 amino acids.

This sequence joins TRBV20-1 and TRBJ2-4; weak D call: TRBD2 (5 bases). Germline V lookup: CDR1 DFQATT, CDR2 SNEGSKA (reference sequence). The CDR3 consists of 14 residues. V was trimmed by 7 bases and J by 0 bases, leaving 13 bases between them. CDR3 loop: CSVPGYLAKNIQYF. The CDR3 DNA follows: TGCAGTGTGCCGGGGTACTTAGCCAAAAACATTCAGTACTTC.

This clonotype was seen a few times. The chain uses TRBV7-2 and TRBJ2-1; perhaps TRBD1 as D (6 bases). V was pared by 5 bases and J by 6 bases, with 20 bases between. The CDR3 runs to 16 residues. Germline values: CDR1 SGHTA, CDR2 FQGNSA. The CDR3 DNA follows: TGTGCCAGCAGCCTGTCAGGGGTTCGGGTCGGCAATGAGCAGTTCTTC. Protein: CASSLSGVRVGNEQFF.